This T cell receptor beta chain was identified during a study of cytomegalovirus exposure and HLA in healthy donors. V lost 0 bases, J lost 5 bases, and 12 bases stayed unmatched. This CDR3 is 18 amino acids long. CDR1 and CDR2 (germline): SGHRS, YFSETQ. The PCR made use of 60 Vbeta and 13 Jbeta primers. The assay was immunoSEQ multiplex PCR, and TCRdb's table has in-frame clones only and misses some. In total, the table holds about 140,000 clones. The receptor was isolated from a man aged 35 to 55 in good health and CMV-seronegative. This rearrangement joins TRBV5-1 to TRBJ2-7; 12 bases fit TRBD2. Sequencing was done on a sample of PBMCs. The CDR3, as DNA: TGCGCCAGCAGCTTGGATGTACTAGCGGGGGGAGGGTTGGACGAGCAGTACTTC. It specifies CASSLDVLAGGGLDEQYF.